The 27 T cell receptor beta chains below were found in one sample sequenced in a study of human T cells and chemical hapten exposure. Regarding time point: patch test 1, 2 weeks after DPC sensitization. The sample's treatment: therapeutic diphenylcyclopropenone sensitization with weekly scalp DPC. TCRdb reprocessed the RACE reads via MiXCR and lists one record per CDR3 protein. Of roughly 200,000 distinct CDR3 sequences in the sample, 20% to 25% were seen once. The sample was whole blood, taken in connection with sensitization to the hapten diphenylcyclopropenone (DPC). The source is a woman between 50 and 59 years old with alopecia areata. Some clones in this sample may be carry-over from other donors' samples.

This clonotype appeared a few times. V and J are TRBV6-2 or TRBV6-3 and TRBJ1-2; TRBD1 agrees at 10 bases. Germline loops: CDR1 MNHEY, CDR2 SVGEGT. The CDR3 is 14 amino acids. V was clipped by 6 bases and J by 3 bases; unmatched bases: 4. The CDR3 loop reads CASRDRGIDYGYTF. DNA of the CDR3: TGTGCCAGCAGGGACAGGGGGATCGACTATGGCTACACCTTC.

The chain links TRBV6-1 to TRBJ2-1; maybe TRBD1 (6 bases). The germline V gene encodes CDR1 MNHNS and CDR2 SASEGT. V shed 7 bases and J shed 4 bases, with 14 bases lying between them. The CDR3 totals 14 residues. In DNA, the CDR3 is TGTGCCAGCACCCCTAACAGGGCATACAATGAGCAGTTCTTC. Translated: CASTPNRAYNEQFF.

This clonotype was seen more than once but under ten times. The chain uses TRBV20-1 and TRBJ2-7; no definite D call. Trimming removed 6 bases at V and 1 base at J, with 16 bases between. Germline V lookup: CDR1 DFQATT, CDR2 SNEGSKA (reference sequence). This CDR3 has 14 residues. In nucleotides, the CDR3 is TGCAGTGCGTCTTCGCTTAACGTTTCCTACGAGCAGTACTTC. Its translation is CSASSLNVSYEQYF.

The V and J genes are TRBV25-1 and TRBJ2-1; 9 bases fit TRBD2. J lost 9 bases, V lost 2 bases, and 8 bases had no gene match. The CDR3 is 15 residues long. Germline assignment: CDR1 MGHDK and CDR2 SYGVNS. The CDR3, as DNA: TGTGCCAGCAGTGAAAGGCTAGCGGGATTTGGTGAGCAGTTCTTC. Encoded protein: CASSERLAGFGEQFF.

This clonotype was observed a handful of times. DNA for the CDR3: TGCGCCAGCAGCTTCATGGGACTAGCGGGAGTCTCCGGGGAGCTGTTTTTT. Translation: CASSFMGLAGVSGELFF. The chain combines TRBV5-1 with TRBJ2-2; 14 bases match TRBD2. Germline V gene lookup returns CDR1 SGHRS and CDR2 YFSETQ. Trimming at V came to 2 bases and at J to 6 bases, leaving 6 bases not matched to a gene. The CDR3 runs to 17 residues.

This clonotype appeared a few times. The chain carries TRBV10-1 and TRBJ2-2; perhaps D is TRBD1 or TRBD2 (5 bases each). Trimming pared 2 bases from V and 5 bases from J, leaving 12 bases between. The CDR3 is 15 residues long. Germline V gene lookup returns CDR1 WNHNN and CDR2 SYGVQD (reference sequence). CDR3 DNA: TGCGCCAGCAGTGAGGATTTGGGGGTTACCGGGGAGCTGTTTTTT. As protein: CASSEDLGVTGELFF.

CDR3 loop: CASSEDRRAQDTQYF. The CDR3 DNA reads TGTGCCAGCAGTGAAGACCGTCGGGCCCAAGATACGCAGTATTTT. This chain uses TRBV2 with TRBJ2-3; D is uncertain. V lost 1 base, J lost 5 bases, and 13 bases lay in between. Germline loops: CDR1 SNHLY, CDR2 FYNNEI. The CDR3 runs 15 residues. The variable domain in full, with the rest retrieved from reference TRBV2 and TRBJ2-3, is EPEVTQTPSHQVTQMGQEVILRCVPISNHLYFYWYRQILGQKVEFLVSFYNNEISEKSEIFDDQFSVERPDGSNFTLKIRSTKLEDSAMYFCASSEDRRAQDTQYFGPGTRLTVL.

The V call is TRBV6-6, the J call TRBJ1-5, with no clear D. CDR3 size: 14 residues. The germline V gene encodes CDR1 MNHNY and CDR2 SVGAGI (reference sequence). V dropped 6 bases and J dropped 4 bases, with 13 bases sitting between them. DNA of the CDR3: TGTGCCAGCAGCGTAGAGTCCCCTAATCAGCCCCAGCATTTT. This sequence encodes CASSVESPNQPQHF.

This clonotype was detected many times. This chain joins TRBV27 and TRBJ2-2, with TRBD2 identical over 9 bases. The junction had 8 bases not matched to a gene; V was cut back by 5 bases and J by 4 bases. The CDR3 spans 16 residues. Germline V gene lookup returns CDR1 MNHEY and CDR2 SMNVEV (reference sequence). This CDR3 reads CASSLLAGAGTGELFF. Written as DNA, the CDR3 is TGTGCCAGCAGTCTGTTAGCGGGGGCGGGCACCGGGGAGCTGTTTTTT.

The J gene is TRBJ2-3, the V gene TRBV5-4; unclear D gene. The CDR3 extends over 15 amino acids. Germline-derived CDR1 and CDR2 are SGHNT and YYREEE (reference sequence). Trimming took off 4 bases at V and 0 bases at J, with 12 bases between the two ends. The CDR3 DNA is TGTGCCAGCAGCCATCCTAAGGTCAGCACAGATACGCAGTATTTT. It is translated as CASSHPKVSTDTQYF.

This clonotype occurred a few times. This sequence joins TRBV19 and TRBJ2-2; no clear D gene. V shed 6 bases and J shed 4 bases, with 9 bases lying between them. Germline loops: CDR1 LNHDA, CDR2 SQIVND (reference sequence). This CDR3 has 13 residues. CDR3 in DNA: TGTGCCAGTAGATTGACTCTCACCGGGGAGCTGTTTTTT. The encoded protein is CASRLTLTGELFF.

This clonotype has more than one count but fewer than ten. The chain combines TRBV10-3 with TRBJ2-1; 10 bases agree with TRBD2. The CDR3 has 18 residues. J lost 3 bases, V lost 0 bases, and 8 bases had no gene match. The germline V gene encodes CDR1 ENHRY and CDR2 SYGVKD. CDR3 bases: TGTGCCATCAGTGAGTCTAGCGGGAGGCCGGTTATCTACAATGAGCAGTTCTTC. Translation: CAISESSGRPVIYNEQFF.

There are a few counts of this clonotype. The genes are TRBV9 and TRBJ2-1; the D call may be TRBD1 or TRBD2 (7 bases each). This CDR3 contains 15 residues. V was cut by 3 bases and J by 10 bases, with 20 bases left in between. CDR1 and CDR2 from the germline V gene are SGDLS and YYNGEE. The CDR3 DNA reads TGTGCCAGCAGCGAGGGGGCGGGAGCTCAGGGAGAGCAGTTCTTC. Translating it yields CASSEGAGAQGEQFF.

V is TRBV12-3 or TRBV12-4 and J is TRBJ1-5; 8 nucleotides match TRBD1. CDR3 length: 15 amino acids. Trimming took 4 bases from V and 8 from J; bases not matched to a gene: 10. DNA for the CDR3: TGTGCCAGCAGTTGGGGGGACAGGTCAGCGGAGCCCCAGCATTTT. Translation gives CASSWGDRSAEPQHF.

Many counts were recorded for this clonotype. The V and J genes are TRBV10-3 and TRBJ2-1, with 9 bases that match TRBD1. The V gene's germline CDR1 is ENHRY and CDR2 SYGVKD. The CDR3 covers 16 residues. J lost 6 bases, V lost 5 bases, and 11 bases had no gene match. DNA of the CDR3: TGTGCCATCAGTCCGTCCAATGGACAGGGGTTCAATGAGCAGTTCTTC. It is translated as CAISPSNGQGFNEQFF.

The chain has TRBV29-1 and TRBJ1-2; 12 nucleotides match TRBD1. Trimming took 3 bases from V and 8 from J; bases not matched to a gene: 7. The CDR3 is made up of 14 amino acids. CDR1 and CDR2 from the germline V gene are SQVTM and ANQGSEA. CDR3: CSVDGDRGHGGYTF. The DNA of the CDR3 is TGCAGCGTTGACGGGGACAGGGGGCACGGGGGCTACACCTTC. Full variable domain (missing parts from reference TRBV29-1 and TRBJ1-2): SAVISQKPSRDICQRGTSLTIQCQVDSQVTMMFWYRQQPGQSLTLIATANQGSEATYESGFVIDKFPISRPNLTFSTLTVSNMSPEDSSIYLCSVDGDRGHGGYTFGSGTRLTVV.

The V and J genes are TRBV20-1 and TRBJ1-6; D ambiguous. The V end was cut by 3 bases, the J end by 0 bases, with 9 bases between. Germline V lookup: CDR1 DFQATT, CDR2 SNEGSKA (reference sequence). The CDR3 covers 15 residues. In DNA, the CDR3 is TGCAGTGCTAGCAAGGGTAGCTCCTATAATTCACCCCTCCACTTT. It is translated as CSASKGSSYNSPLHF.

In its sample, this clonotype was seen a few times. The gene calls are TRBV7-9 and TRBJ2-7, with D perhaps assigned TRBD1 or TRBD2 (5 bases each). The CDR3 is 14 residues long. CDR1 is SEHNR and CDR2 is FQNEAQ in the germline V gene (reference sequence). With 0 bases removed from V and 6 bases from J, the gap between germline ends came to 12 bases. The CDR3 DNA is TGTGCCAGCAGCTTAGCGCAGGGACGCCTCGAGCAGTACTTC. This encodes CASSLAQGRLEQYF.

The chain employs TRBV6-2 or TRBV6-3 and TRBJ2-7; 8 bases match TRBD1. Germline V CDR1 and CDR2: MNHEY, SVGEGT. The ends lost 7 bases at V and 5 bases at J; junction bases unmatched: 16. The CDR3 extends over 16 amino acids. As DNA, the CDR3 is TGTGCCAGCATCCCAAACGCGGACAGGGCGGTGAACGAGCAGTACTTC. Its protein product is CASIPNADRAVNEQYF.

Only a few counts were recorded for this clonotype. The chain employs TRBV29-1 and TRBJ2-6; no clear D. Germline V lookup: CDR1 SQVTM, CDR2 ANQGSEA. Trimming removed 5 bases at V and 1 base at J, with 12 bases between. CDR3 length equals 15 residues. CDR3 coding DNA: TGCAGCGTTTACACCTTACCATCTGGGGCCAACGTCCTGACTTTC. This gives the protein CSVYTLPSGANVLTF.

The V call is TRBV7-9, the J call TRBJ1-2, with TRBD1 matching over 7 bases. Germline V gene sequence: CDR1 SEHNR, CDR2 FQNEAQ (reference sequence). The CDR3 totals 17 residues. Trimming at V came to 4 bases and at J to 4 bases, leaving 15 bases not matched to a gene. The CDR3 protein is CASSSQSTYRGGYGYTF. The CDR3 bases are TGTGCCAGCAGCTCCCAATCAACATACAGGGGAGGCTATGGCTACACCTTC. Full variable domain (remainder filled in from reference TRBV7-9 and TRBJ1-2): DTGVSQNPRHKITKRGQNVTFRCDPISEHNRLYWYRQTLGQGPEFLTYFQNEAQLEKSRLLSDRFSAERPKGSFSTLEIQRTEQGDSAMYLCASSSQSTYRGGYGYTFGSGTRLTVV.

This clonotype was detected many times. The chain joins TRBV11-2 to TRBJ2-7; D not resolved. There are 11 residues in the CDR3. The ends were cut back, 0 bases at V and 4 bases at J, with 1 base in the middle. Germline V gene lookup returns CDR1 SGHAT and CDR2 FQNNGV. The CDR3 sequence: CASSLEYEQYF. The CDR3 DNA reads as TGTGCCAGCAGCTTAGAGTACGAGCAGTACTTC.

The CDR3 reads CASSPLGVGRSPLHF. CDR3 nucleotides: TGTGCCAGCAGCCCCCTTGGGGTTGGTAGGTCACCCCTCCACTTT. The genes are TRBV7-8 and TRBJ1-6, with D unclear. CDR1 is SGHVS, CDR2 FQNEAQ, per germline. This CDR3 contains 15 residues. V was trimmed by 5 bases and J by 10 bases, leaving 18 bases between them.

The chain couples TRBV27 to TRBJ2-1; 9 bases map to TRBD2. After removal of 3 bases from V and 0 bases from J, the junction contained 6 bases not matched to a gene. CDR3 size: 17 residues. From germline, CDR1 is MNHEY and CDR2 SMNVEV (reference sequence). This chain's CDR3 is CASSFSVAGVSYNEQFF. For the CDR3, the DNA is TGTGCCAGCAGTTTCTCCGTAGCGGGAGTCTCCTACAATGAGCAGTTCTTC.

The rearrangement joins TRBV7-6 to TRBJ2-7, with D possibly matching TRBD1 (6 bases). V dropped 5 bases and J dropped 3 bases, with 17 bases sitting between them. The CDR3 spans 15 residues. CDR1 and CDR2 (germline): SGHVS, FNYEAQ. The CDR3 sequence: CASSPQGLRDYEQYF. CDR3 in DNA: TGTGCCAGCAGCCCGCAGGGGTTGCGCGACTACGAGCAGTACTTC.

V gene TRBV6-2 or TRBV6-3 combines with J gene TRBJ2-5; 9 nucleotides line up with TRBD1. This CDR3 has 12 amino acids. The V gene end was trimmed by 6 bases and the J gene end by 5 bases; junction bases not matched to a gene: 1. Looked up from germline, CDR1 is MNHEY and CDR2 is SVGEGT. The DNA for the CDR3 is TGTGCCAGCAGAACAGGGGGCGAGACCCAGTACTTC. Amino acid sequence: CASRTGGETQYF.

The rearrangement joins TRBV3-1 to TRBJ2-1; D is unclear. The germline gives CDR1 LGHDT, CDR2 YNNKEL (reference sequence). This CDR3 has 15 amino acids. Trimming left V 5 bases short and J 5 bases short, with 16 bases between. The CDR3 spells CASSIRKYSNNEQFF. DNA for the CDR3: TGTGCCAGCAGCATCCGAAAGTACAGCAACAATGAGCAGTTCTTC.